The rows below give T cell receptor beta chains drawn from one sample of a study of T cell clones after liver transplantation. The method was immunoSEQ multiplex PCR; TCRdb's version includes in-frame clones alone and lacks a portion of them. This sample carries more than 75,000 clones, over 80% of them seen once, and the ten largest clones take approximately 0.47%. The sequencing here drew on CD4+ T cells from blood, taken 46 months after liver transplant. The source is a human patient who received a liver transplant. Some T cells may be the graft donor's. Both conserved end residues are part of each CDR3. The order of the fields is CDR3 length, J gene, D gene, V gene, CDR3 protein, CDR3 DNA. The D gene is left open where the match is weak.

CDR3 length: 15; J gene: TRBJ1-4; D gene: .; V gene: TRBV28; CDR3 protein: CASSPPTGMGEKLFF; CDR3 DNA: TGTGCCAGCAGTCCCCCAACAGGGATGGGGGAAAAACTGTTTTTT
CDR3 length: 14; J gene: TRBJ1-1; D gene: TRBD1; V gene: TRBV7-3; CDR3 protein: CASSSGTADRRAFF; CDR3 DNA: TGTGCCAGCAGCTCTGGGACAGCGGACCGAAGAGCTTTCTTT
CDR3 length: 18; J gene: TRBJ2-7; D gene: TRBD1; V gene: TRBV5-1; CDR3 protein: CASSLIPTGGDIPTEQYF; CDR3 DNA: TGCGCCAGCAGCTTGATACCGACAGGGGGAGATATCCCTACCGAGCAGTACTTC
CDR3 length: 14; J gene: TRBJ1-1; D gene: .; V gene: TRBV18; CDR3 protein: CASSPPNGNTEAFF; CDR3 DNA: TGTGCCAGCTCACCACCGAACGGGAACACTGAAGCTTTCTTT
CDR3 length: 15; J gene: TRBJ1-2; D gene: .; V gene: TRBV28; CDR3 protein: CASSPSDKRGYGYTF; CDR3 DNA: TGTGCCAGCAGTCCGTCCGACAAAAGGGGCTATGGCTACACCTTC
CDR3 length: 13; J gene: TRBJ1-1; D gene: .; V gene: TRBV7-8; CDR3 protein: CASNPGSNTEAFF; CDR3 DNA: TGTGCCAGCAACCCCGGGAGCAACACTGAAGCTTTCTTT
CDR3 length: 13; J gene: TRBJ2-3; D gene: .; V gene: TRBV2; CDR3 protein: CASSVGLPDTQYF; CDR3 DNA: TGTGCCAGCAGTGTGGGCCTCCCAGATACGCAGTATTTT
CDR3 length: 12; J gene: TRBJ1-4; D gene: .; V gene: TRBV30; CDR3 protein: CALQGDNEKLFF; CDR3 DNA: TGTGCCTTACAGGGAGATAATGAAAAACTGTTTTTT
CDR3 length: 15; J gene: TRBJ2-3; D gene: TRBD2; V gene: TRBV6-5; CDR3 protein: CASTKAGVSTDTQYF; CDR3 DNA: TGTGCCAGCACCAAAGCGGGAGTAAGCACAGATACGCAGTATTTT
CDR3 length: 14; J gene: TRBJ1-2; D gene: .; V gene: TRBV6-5; CDR3 protein: CASSSLVGDHGYTF; CDR3 DNA: TGTGCCAGCAGTTCCTTAGTAGGGGACCATGGCTACACCTTC